Listed below are T cell receptor beta chains from one sample, sequenced in a study of blood T cell repertoires in COVID-19. Repertoires were generated with immunoSEQ multiplex PCR, while TCRdb's copy carries only in-frame clones and drops some. Found here are about 250,000 clones, about 91% of them singletons; the top ten hold 6% to 6.5%. Sequencing was carried out using peripheral blood. The receptors were sampled from a woman aged 25 to 45 with COVID-19, enrolled during active disease. The CDR3 runs from the conserved cysteine through the conserved F or W. The order of the fields is CDR3 length, V gene, D gene, J gene, clone size, CDR3 protein, CDR3 DNA. The D gene is left open where the match is weak. Clone size is given for some rows only: seen once, a few or many times, or a class if the clone is expanded.

length: 14; V: TRBV9; D: TRBD1; J: TRBJ1-1; size: few; CDR3: CASSMGQPNTEAFF; DNA: TGTGCCAGCAGCATGGGACAGCCGAACACTGAAGCTTTCTTT
length: 16; V: TRBV5-8; D: NA; J: TRBJ1-2; size: NA; CDR3: CASTPRPGAIPYGYTF; DNA: TGTGCCAGCACCCCTAGGCCAGGGGCCATCCCCTATGGCTACACCTTC
length: 14; V: TRBV24-1; D: NA; J: TRBJ1-2; size: few; CDR3: CATSDSDRPYGYTF; DNA: TGTGCCACCAGTGATTCCGACAGGCCCTATGGCTACACCTTC
length: 15; V: TRBV7-9; D: TRBD1; J: TRBJ2-1; size: NA; CDR3: CASSPGQGARNEQFF; DNA: TGTGCCAGCAGCCCGGGACAGGGGGCTCGCAATGAGCAGTTCTTC
length: 14; V: TRBV5-6; D: NA; J: TRBJ1-3; size: NA; CDR3: CASSLAVSGNTIYF; DNA: TGTGCCAGCAGCTTGGCCGTCTCTGGAAACACCATATATTTT
length: 20; V: TRBV6-2/TRBV6-3; D: NA; J: TRBJ2-3; size: NA; CDR3: CASSQEGTGVGGEGPDTQYF; DNA: TGTGCCAGCAGTCAGGAGGGGACTGGGGTCGGCGGAGAGGGGCCGGATACGCAGTATTTT
length: 17; V: TRBV5-4; D: NA; J: TRBJ2-2; size: NA; CDR3: CASSLQAGPLNTGELFF; DNA: TGTGCCAGCAGCTTGCAAGCAGGGCCCTTGAACACCGGGGAGCTGTTTTTT
length: 15; V: TRBV2; D: NA; J: TRBJ2-1; size: NA; CDR3: CASSEARMPYNEQFF; DNA: TGTGCCAGCAGTGAAGCGCGGATGCCCTACAATGAGCAGTTCTTC
length: 14; V: TRBV28; D: TRBD2; J: TRBJ2-1; size: NA; CDR3: CASSLPLAGGHQFF; DNA: TGTGCCAGCAGTTTACCGTTAGCGGGGGGGCATCAGTTCTTC
length: 15; V: TRBV11-3; D: TRBD2; J: TRBJ2-3; size: NA; CDR3: CASSLGAGAPDTQYF; DNA: TGTGCCAGCAGCTTAGGAGCGGGAGCCCCAGATACGCAGTATTTT
length: 14; V: TRBV27; D: TRBD1; J: TRBJ1-2; size: NA; CDR3: CASSLGTGSYGYTF; DNA: TGTGCCAGCAGTTTAGGGACAGGGAGCTATGGCTACACCTTC
length: 14; V: TRBV5-1; D: NA; J: TRBJ2-2; size: NA; CDR3: CASSLRESTGELFF; DNA: TGCGCCAGCAGCTTACGGGAAAGCACCGGGGAGCTGTTTTTT
length: 15; V: TRBV27; D: TRBD2; J: TRBJ2-1; size: few; CDR3: CASSFGTSGYNEQFF; DNA: TGTGCCAGCAGTTTTGGGACTAGCGGTTACAATGAGCAGTTCTTC
length: 13; V: TRBV18; D: TRBD1; J: TRBJ2-5; size: NA; CDR3: CASSPGTGETQYF; DNA: TGTGCCAGCTCCCCCGGGACAGGCGAGACCCAGTACTTC
length: 15; V: TRBV6-1; D: TRBD1; J: TRBJ2-1; size: few; CDR3: CASSEEGTGGGEQFF; DNA: TGTGCCAGCAGTGAAGAGGGGACAGGGGGCGGTGAGCAGTTCTTC
length: 11; V: TRBV10-2; D: NA; J: TRBJ2-7; size: NA; CDR3: CASSESGGVYF; DNA: TGCGCCAGCAGTGAGTCTGGAGGAGTGTACTTC
length: 16; V: TRBV18; D: NA; J: TRBJ2-7; size: once; CDR3: CASSPLSGILAYEQYF; DNA: TGTGCCAGCTCACCACTATCAGGGATCCTCGCCTACGAGCAGTACTTC
length: 16; V: TRBV6-2/TRBV6-3; D: NA; J: TRBJ1-2; size: NA; CDR3: CASSDFRQTNNYGYTF; DNA: TGTGCCAGCAGTGACTTCAGACAGACCAACAACTATGGCTACACCTTC
length: 11; V: TRBV7-9; D: NA; J: TRBJ1-2; size: once; CDR3: CASSLADGYTF; DNA: TGTGCCAGCAGCTTGGCGGATGGCTACACCTTC
length: 14; V: TRBV2; D: TRBD1; J: TRBJ1-2; size: NA; CDR3: CASSEAGTGVGYTF; DNA: TGTGCCAGCAGTGAAGCGGGGACAGGGGTAGGCTACACCTTC
length: 13; V: TRBV29-1; D: TRBD2; J: TRBJ2-5; size: once; CDR3: CSVGTSGSETQYF; DNA: TGCAGCGTTGGGACTAGCGGGAGTGAGACCCAGTACTTC
length: 17; V: TRBV5-8; D: TRBD2; J: TRBJ2-7; size: NA; CDR3: CASSLGLAGTPTYEQYF; DNA: TGTGCCAGCAGCTTGGGACTAGCGGGGACCCCTACCTACGAGCAGTACTTC
length: 11; V: TRBV10-3; D: NA; J: TRBJ1-1; size: NA; CDR3: CAITRGTEAFF; DNA: TGTGCCATCACCAGAGGGACTGAAGCTTTCTTT
length: 14; V: TRBV7-9; D: NA; J: TRBJ1-1; size: NA; CDR3: CASSLIRSGDEAFF; DNA: TGTGCCAGCAGCTTAATTCGGTCGGGGGATGAAGCTTTCTTT
length: 15; V: TRBV10-3; D: TRBD1; J: TRBJ1-1; size: NA; CDR3: CAISETGAPNTEAFF; DNA: TGTGCCATCAGTGAAACAGGGGCCCCGAACACTGAAGCTTTCTTT
length: 18; V: TRBV10-3; D: NA; J: TRBJ1-1; size: NA; CDR3: CAISESAAAGWPHTEAFF; DNA: TGTGCCATCAGTGAATCCGCGGCGGCAGGGTGGCCCCACACTGAAGCTTTCTTT
length: 15; V: TRBV4-1; D: TRBD1; J: TRBJ2-7; size: NA; CDR3: CASSQSSTGVSEQYF; DNA: TGCGCCAGCAGCCAGAGTTCAACAGGGGTTAGCGAGCAGTACTTC
length: 15; V: TRBV19; D: TRBD1; J: TRBJ1-2; size: NA; CDR3: CASSMTGVDLYGYTF; DNA: TGTGCCAGTAGTATGACAGGGGTGGACCTCTATGGCTACACCTTC
length: 17; V: TRBV7-2; D: TRBD1; J: TRBJ2-7; size: NA; CDR3: CASSPSVGTGSSYEQYF; DNA: TGTGCCAGCAGCCCATCGGTCGGGACAGGGAGCTCCTACGAGCAGTACTTC
length: 16; V: TRBV18; D: TRBD2; J: TRBJ2-2; size: many; CDR3: CASSPPVSGSGGELFF; DNA: TGTGCCAGCTCACCACCGGTTAGCGGGAGCGGCGGGGAGCTGTTTTTT
length: 13; V: TRBV6-5; D: NA; J: TRBJ1-3; size: NA; CDR3: CASEGTSGNTIYF; DNA: TGTGCCTCGGAGGGGACCTCTGGAAACACCATATATTTT
length: 12; V: TRBV29-1; D: TRBD1; J: TRBJ1-2; size: NA; CDR3: CSVYGQGDGYTF; DNA: TGCAGCGTTTATGGACAGGGGGATGGCTACACCTTC
length: 15; V: TRBV6-1; D: NA; J: TRBJ1-1; size: NA; CDR3: CASSEPGTSNTEAFF; DNA: TGTGCCAGCAGTGAGCCCGGGACTTCGAACACTGAAGCTTTCTTT
length: 14; V: TRBV6-5; D: NA; J: TRBJ2-3; size: NA; CDR3: CASSRKGRTDTQYF; DNA: TGTGCCAGCAGCCGTAAGGGGAGGACAGATACGCAGTATTTT
length: 13; V: TRBV12-3/TRBV12-4; D: NA; J: TRBJ1-2; size: NA; CDR3: CASRTQGDYGYTF; DNA: TGTGCCAGCAGGACACAGGGTGACTATGGCTACACCTTC
length: 16; V: TRBV3-1/TRBV3-2; D: TRBD2; J: TRBJ2-1; size: once; CDR3: CASSQDYTGGYNEQFF; DNA: TGTGCCAGCAGCCAAGATTACACGGGAGGGTACAATGAGCAGTTCTTC
length: 14; V: TRBV24-1; D: NA; J: TRBJ1-2; size: NA; CDR3: CATSDSYRPYGYTF; DNA: TGTGCCACCAGTGACTCCTACAGGCCGTATGGCTACACCTTC
length: 14; V: TRBV6-5; D: NA; J: TRBJ1-1; size: NA; CDR3: CASSLGRMNTEAFF; DNA: TGTGCCAGCAGTCTCGGCAGGATGAACACTGAAGCTTTCTTT
length: 14; V: TRBV2; D: NA; J: TRBJ1-1; size: NA; CDR3: CASSSQTDNTEAFF; DNA: TGTGCCAGCAGTTCTCAAACAGATAACACTGAAGCTTTCTTT
length: 16; V: TRBV5-8; D: TRBD1; J: TRBJ1-2; size: NA; CDR3: CASSRTGDNTPYGYTF; DNA: TGTGCCAGCAGCCGAACAGGGGACAACACTCCATATGGCTACACCTTC
length: 17; V: TRBV4-2; D: TRBD2; J: TRBJ2-7; size: once; CDR3: CASSQDRAGGDPTEQYF; DNA: TGTGCCAGCAGCCAAGATCGTGCGGGGGGGGACCCTACGGAGCAGTACTTC
length: 14; V: TRBV4-2; D: TRBD2; J: TRBJ2-7; size: NA; CDR3: CASSQDRGLAEQYF; DNA: TGTGCCAGCAGCCAAGATAGGGGACTAGCGGAGCAGTACTTC
length: 14; V: TRBV3-1/TRBV3-2; D: TRBD2; J: TRBJ2-1; size: few; CDR3: CASTGTSAYNEQFF; DNA: TGTGCCAGCACCGGGACTAGCGCTTACAATGAGCAGTTCTTC
length: 15; V: TRBV10-1; D: NA; J: TRBJ2-5; size: NA; CDR3: CASSTGSYLGETQYF; DNA: TGCGCCAGCAGTACAGGTTCTTATTTAGGGGAGACCCAGTACTTC
length: 14; V: TRBV6-5; D: TRBD1; J: TRBJ1-6; size: NA; CDR3: CAGSTGSVDSPLHF; DNA: TGTGCCGGCTCGACAGGGTCGGTCGATTCACCCCTCCACTTT
length: 12; V: TRBV12-3/TRBV12-4; D: NA; J: TRBJ1-5; size: NA; CDR3: CASSLEGWPQHF; DNA: TGTGCCAGCAGCTTAGAGGGGTGGCCCCAGCATTTT